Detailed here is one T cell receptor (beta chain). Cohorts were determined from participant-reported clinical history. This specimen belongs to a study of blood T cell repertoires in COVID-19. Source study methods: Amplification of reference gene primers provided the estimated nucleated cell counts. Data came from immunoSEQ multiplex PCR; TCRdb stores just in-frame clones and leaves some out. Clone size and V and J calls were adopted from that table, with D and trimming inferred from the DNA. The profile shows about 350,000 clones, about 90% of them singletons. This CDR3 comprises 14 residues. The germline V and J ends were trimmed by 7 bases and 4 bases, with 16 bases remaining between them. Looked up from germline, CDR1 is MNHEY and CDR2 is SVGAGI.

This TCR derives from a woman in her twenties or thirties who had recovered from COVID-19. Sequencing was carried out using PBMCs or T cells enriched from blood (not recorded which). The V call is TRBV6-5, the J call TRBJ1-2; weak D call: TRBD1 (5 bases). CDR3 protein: CASTPGPGGYGYTF. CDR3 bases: TGTGCCAGCACCCCCGGCCCGGGGGGCTATGGCTACACCTTC.